The 10 T cell receptor beta chains below come from one sample, sequenced in a study of regulatory T cells in long-lasting Graves disease. In building TCR beta libraries, iRepertoire HTBI primers were used together with Arm-PCR of CDR3 regions. One entry per CDR3 protein results from TCRdb running MiXCR on the multiplex PCR reads. The profile shows about 660,000 distinct CDR3 sequences, 25% to 35% of them singletons. Time point in this sample: persistent/refractory GD, antithyroid drugs over 5 years with positive TRAb. The authors made the TCR library using RNA they extracted from PBMCs. Sequenced material: peripheral blood mononuclear cells (PBMCs), taken when the disease was refractory, from a patient treated with antithyroid drugs. These receptors were taken from a female donor with Graves disease.

This clonotype was seen only a few times. The V gene is TRBV5-6, the J gene TRBJ1-5; D not certain. V was cut by 0 bases and J by 6 bases, with 7 bases left in between. The CDR3 is 13 amino acids. From germline, CDR1 is SGHDT and CDR2 YYEEEE. CDR3 coding DNA: TGTGCCAGCAGCTTGGAGGGCGCTCAGCCCCAGCATTTT. Its protein is CASSLEGAQPQHF.

This clonotype has ten or more counts. The rearrangement joins TRBV12-3 or TRBV12-4 to TRBJ1-5; D is uncertain. The CDR3 loop spans 15 amino acids. V lost 4 bases and J lost 3, with 13 bases in between. CDR3 DNA sequence: TGTGCCAGCAGTTGGGATACTGTTGACAATCAGCCCCAGCATTTT. This translates into CASSWDTVDNQPQHF.

Comments on this clonotype: The CDR3 carries no conserved terminal phenylalanine or tryptophan, so it likely arises from a read error. This rearrangement joins TRBV6-1 to TRBJ1-1; D ambiguous. Trimming took 2 bases from V and 3 from J, leaving 7 bases between them. CDR1 MNHNS and CDR2 SASEGT come from the germline V gene. This CDR3 has 13 residues. In DNA, the CDR3 is TGTGCCAGCAGTGAAATACTGGACACTGAAGCTTTCCTT. Translation: CASSEILDTEAFL.

V gene TRBV5-1 combines with J gene TRBJ2-5; 10 nucleotides align to TRBD2. With V trimmed by 7 bases and J by 5 bases, 11 bases remained unmatched. The CDR3 is 15 residues long. The germline gives CDR1 SGHRS, CDR2 YFSETQ. Written as DNA, the CDR3 is TGCGCCAGCGCAGCCCTAGCGGGAGCTAGGGAGACCCAGTACTTC. Translation: CASAALAGARETQYF.

This clonotype was seen at least ten times. The V and J genes are TRBV12-3 or TRBV12-4 and TRBJ1-1; weak D call: TRBD1 (6 bases). Deletions cut 6 bases from V and 4 bases from J, with 9 bases between. The CDR3 length is 12 residues. Here the CDR3 reads CASSKQGTEAFF. The DNA of the CDR3 is TGTGCCAGCAGCAAACAGGGCACTGAAGCTTTCTTT.

The rearrangement joins TRBV12-3 or TRBV12-4 to TRBJ1-3, with no clear D. The CDR3 loop spans 14 amino acids. Trimming left V 6 bases short and J 0 bases short, with 9 bases between. For the CDR3, the DNA is TGTGCCAGCAGGAGACACAACTCTGGAAACACCATATATTTT. Amino acids: CASRRHNSGNTIYF.

Note on this clonotype: A much larger clone lies one base from this, so it may be a read error. The chain carries TRBV27 and TRBJ1-2; D unclear. Germline V gene sequence: CDR1 MNHEY, CDR2 SMNVEV (reference sequence). This CDR3 contains 10 residues. V was cut by 5 bases and J by 4 bases, with 2 bases left in between. In nucleotides, the CDR3 is TGTGCCAGCAGTATCTATGGCTACACCTTC. This codes for CASSIYGYTF.

CDR3: CASSSNPGRQETQYF. Here the CDR3 DNA reads TGTGCCAGCAGCTCAAATCCGGGACGGCAAGAGACCCAGTACTTC. The chain joins TRBV7-6 to TRBJ2-5; D tentatively reads TRBD1 or TRBD2 (5 bases each). The CDR3 spans 15 residues. From germline, CDR1 is SGHVS and CDR2 FNYEAQ. V was shortened by 4 bases and J by 2 bases, with 14 bases between the two germline ends. Looking up the rest from reference TRBV7-6 and TRBJ2-5 gives the full variable domain: GAGVSQSPRYKVTKRGQDVALRCDPISGHVSLYWYRQALGQGPEFLTYFNYEAQQDKSGLPNDRFSAERPEGSISTLTIQRTEQRDSAMYRCASSSNPGRQETQYFGPGTRLLVL.

The rearrangement joins TRBV14 to TRBJ1-1; the D gene is possibly TRBD1 (5 bases). Germline values: CDR1 SGHDN, CDR2 FVKESK. The CDR3 runs to 14 residues. V lost 4 bases to trimming and J lost 3 bases, with 12 bases between them. This CDR3 reads CASSPVSGYTEAFF. The DNA for the CDR3 is TGTGCCAGCAGCCCTGTCTCAGGGTACACTGAAGCTTTCTTT.

In this sample, this clonotype turned up a few times. The chain joins TRBV4-1 to TRBJ1-4; perhaps TRBD1 as D (5 bases). The CDR3 totals 16 residues. The V end lost 1 base, the J end lost 4 bases, and 13 bases lay between the germline ends. Germline V lookup: CDR1 MGHRA, CDR2 YSYEKL. The CDR3 loop is CASSQGRGPNNEKLFF. In nucleotides, the CDR3 is TGCGCCAGCAGCCAAGGGAGGGGTCCTAATAATGAAAAACTGTTTTTT.